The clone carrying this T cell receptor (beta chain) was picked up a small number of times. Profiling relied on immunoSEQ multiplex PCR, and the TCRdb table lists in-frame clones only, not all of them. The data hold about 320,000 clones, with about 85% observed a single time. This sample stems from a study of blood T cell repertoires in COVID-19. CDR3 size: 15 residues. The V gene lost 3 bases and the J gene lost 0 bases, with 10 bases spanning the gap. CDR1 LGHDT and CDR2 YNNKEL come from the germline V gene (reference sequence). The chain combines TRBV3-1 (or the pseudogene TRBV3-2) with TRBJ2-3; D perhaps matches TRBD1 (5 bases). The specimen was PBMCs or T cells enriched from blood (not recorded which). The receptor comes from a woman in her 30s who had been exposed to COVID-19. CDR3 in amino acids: CASSQGQGSTDTQYF. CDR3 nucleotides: TGTGCCAGCAGCCAGGGTCAGGGCAGCACAGATACGCAGTATTTT.